A few counts support the clone carrying this TCR beta chain. Its antigen is as yet unknown. The PCR contained 60 Vbeta and 13 Jbeta primers. The data were produced by immunoSEQ multiplex PCR, yet TCRdb's version contains in-frame clones alone and is incomplete. Found here are about 150,000 clones, 70% to 90% of them singletons; the top ten hold 3.5% to 4.5%. CDR1 is SGHAT and CDR2 is FQNNGV in the germline V gene. Trimming at V came to 5 bases and at J to 2 bases, leaving 2 bases not matched to a gene. This CDR3 comprises 14 residues. This sample was taken from a study of cytomegalovirus exposure and HLA in healthy donors. Study results and limitations: Accurate predictions that matched the HLA-A and HLA-B alleles of most subjects were reportedly made from TCR beta sequences.

The specimen was PBMCs. The TCR was taken from a woman aged 40 to 50 in good health and CMV-seropositive. The chain uses TRBV11-2 and TRBJ2-1, with 8 nucleotides matching TRBD1. CDR3 nucleotides: TGTGCCAGCAGCCTACAGGGGGCCTACAATGAGCAGTTCTTC. This translates into CASSLQGAYNEQFF.